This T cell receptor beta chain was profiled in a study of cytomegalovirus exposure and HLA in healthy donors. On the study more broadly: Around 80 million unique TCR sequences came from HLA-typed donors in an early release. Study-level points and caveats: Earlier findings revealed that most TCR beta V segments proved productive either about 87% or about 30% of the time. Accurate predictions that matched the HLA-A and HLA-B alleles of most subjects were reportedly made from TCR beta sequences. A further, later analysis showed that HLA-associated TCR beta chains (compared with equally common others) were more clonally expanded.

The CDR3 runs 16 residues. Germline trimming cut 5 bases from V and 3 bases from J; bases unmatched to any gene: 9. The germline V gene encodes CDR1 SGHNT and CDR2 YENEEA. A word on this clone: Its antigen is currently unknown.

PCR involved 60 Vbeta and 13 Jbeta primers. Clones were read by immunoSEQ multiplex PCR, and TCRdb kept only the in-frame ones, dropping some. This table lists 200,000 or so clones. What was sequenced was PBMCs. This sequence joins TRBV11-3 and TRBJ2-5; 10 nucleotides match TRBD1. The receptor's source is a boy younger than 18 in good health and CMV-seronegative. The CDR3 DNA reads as TGTGCCAGCAGCCGCGTCGATGGACAGGGGGAAGAGACCCAGTACTTC. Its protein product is CASSRVDGQGEETQYF.